One sample yielded the 27 T cell receptor beta chains listed below, sequenced in a study of cytomegalovirus exposure and HLA in healthy donors. Primers: 60 Vbeta forward and 13 Jbeta reverse. The table came from immunoSEQ multiplex PCR; TCRdb's copy has only in-frame clones and leaves some out. The sample consists of 150,000 to 200,000 clones, approximately 80% of them appearing once. Material for sequencing was PBMCs. Source of these receptors: a young woman in good health and CMV-seronegative.

The chain recombines TRBV2 with TRBJ1-2; TRBD1 agrees at 10 bases. J lost 3 bases, V lost 5 bases, and 6 bases had no gene match. CDR3 length: 15 amino acids. Germline V gene lookup returns CDR1 SNHLY and CDR2 FYNNEI. Here the CDR3 DNA reads TGTGCCAGCAGTACCAGACAGGGGGCTCACTATGGCTACACCTTC. Translated: CASSTRQGAHYGYTF.

The genes are TRBV11-3 and TRBJ1-5; D possibly corresponds to TRBD1 (5 bases). The V and J ends lost 6 bases and 6 bases respectively, with 12 bases between them. The CDR3 contains 13 residues. CDR1 is SGHNT and CDR2 is YENEEA in the germline V gene. CDR3 coding DNA: TGTGCCAGCAGTGCGGGGCCGGGTCAGCCCCAGCATTTT. It codes for CASSAGPGQPQHF.

This clone was recorded only once. The J gene is TRBJ1-2, the V gene TRBV29-1; 7 bases are shared with TRBD1. This CDR3 comprises 14 residues. V gave up 7 bases and J gave up 6 bases; unmatched junction bases: 14. Germline V CDR1 and CDR2: SQVTM, ANQGSEA. The CDR3 DNA follows: TGCAGCGCATTAGACAGGGCCACCCAGGATGGCTACACCTTC. This codes for CSALDRATQDGYTF.

This clone was observed once. The chain recombines TRBV7-2 with TRBJ1-5, with D unresolved. Between the trimmed V and J ends, which lost 5 bases and 5 bases, there was a span of 10 bases. The CDR3 has 13 amino acids. Looked up from germline, CDR1 is SGHTA and CDR2 is FQGNSA. The CDR3 coding sequence is TGTGCCAGCAGCCAATCCAGTTATCAGCCCCAGCATTTT. It translates to CASSQSSYQPQHF.

This chain connects TRBV10-3 to TRBJ2-7, with 7 bases fitting TRBD2. CDR3 length: 13 residues. The V and J ends lost 5 bases and 7 bases, in that order; junction bases with no gene match: 8. CDR1 is ENHRY and CDR2 is SYGVKD in the germline V gene. Here the CDR3 DNA reads TGTGCCATCAGTCCGAGGGCGGGGGTTGAGCAGTACTTC. This sequence encodes CAISPRAGVEQYF.

V gene TRBV2 combines with J gene TRBJ1-2; 8 bases are a match to TRBD1. V lost 3 bases, J lost 8 bases, and 11 bases stayed unmatched. This CDR3 is built from 15 residues. From germline, CDR1 is SNHLY and CDR2 FYNNEI. CDR3 sequence (DNA): TGTGCCAGCAGTGAGGGGTCAGGGGGCGCGAGCGGCTACACCTTC. Translating gives CASSEGSGGASGYTF.

The chain couples TRBV4-2 to TRBJ2-2; D perhaps matches TRBD1 (6 bases). The CDR3 contains 16 residues. Trimming took 1 base from V and 4 from J, leaving 13 bases between them. CDR1 LGHNA and CDR2 YNFKEQ come from the germline V gene. CDR3 loop: CASSQGWAGVTGELFF. The CDR3 DNA reads as TGTGCCAGCAGCCAAGGTTGGGCAGGGGTCACCGGGGAGCTGTTTTTT.

The J gene is TRBJ1-2, the V gene TRBV30, with D possibly TRBD1 on 6 matching bases. The germline V gene has CDR1 GTSNPN and CDR2 SVGIG (reference sequence). V lost 3 bases and J lost 6, with 14 bases in between. The CDR3 sequence is 13 residues long. Here the CDR3 reads CAWSEAGDDGYTF. As DNA, the CDR3 is TGTGCCTGGAGCGAAGCAGGGGATGATGGCTACACCTTC.

The gene calls are TRBV9 and TRBJ1-4; D may be TRBD1 (6 bases). Germline V lookup: CDR1 SGDLS, CDR2 YYNGEE. The CDR3 has 19 amino acids. V was pared by 5 bases and J by 0 bases, with 23 bases between. CDR3 residues: CASRPRGADSPATNEKLFF. The CDR3, as DNA: TGTGCCAGCAGGCCACGGGGGGCTGATTCCCCCGCAACTAATGAAAAACTGTTTTTT.

J is TRBJ1-2 and V is TRBV6-1, with 7 bases identical to TRBD1. V lost 1 base, J lost 6 bases, and 8 bases stayed unmatched. The CDR3 loop spans 15 amino acids. Looked up from germline, CDR1 is MNHNS and CDR2 is SASEGT. CDR3 bases: TGTGCCAGCAGTGAAGGGCTCAGGCAGGGGGATGGCTACACCTTC. It codes for CASSEGLRQGDGYTF.

A note on this clone: One end of the junction fails to match germline, which may point to a read error. The chain uses TRBV5-1 and TRBJ1-2; 7 bases agree with TRBD1. This CDR3 comprises 14 residues. CDR1 SGHRS and CDR2 YFSETQ come from the germline V gene. CDR3 in amino acids: CASSPDRLGYVYTF. In nucleotides, the CDR3 is TGCGCCAGCAGCCCGGACAGGTTGGGCTATGTCTACACCTTC.

This clone was seen only a few times. In nucleotides, the CDR3 is TGTGCCAGCAGTTACTCGATTGTCACTACCTACGAGCAGTACTTC. It codes for CASSYSIVTTYEQYF. The rearrangement uses TRBV6-6 and TRBJ2-7; no firm D call. V was trimmed by 0 bases and J by 2 bases, leaving 11 bases between them. CDR1 is MNHNY, CDR2 SVGAGI, per germline (reference sequence). This CDR3 is 15 amino acids long.

The V gene is TRBV7-2, the J gene TRBJ2-7, with 8 bases aligning to TRBD1. This CDR3 is 14 amino acids long. Germline-derived CDR1 and CDR2 are SGHTA and FQGNSA. J lost 4 bases, V lost 1 base, and 3 bases had no gene match. The DNA for the CDR3 is TGTGCCAGCAGCTTAGGACAGGGGAGGTACGAGCAGTACTTC. It translates to CASSLGQGRYEQYF.

Note on this clone: This CDR3 is also generated by other DNA sequences in the sample. The chain carries TRBV5-1 and TRBJ1-1, with a possible D match to TRBD1 (6 bases). The CDR3 extends over 14 amino acids. Germline assignment: CDR1 SGHRS and CDR2 YFSETQ. V lost 0 bases to trimming and J lost 1 base, with 7 bases between them. Written as DNA, the CDR3 is TGCGCCAGCAGCTTGGGACAGGCGAACACTGAAGCTTTCTTT. It is translated as CASSLGQANTEAFF.

The chain couples TRBV27 to TRBJ2-5; TRBD2 matches 8 bases. The J call may be in error: the DNA end matches TRBJ2-7 better. Per germline, CDR1 MNHEY and CDR2 SMNVEV (reference sequence). CDR3 length: 14 residues. The CDR3 coding sequence is TGTGCCAGCACCTCGCGGGGGGCAGTCCACGAGCAGTACTTC. Encoded protein: CASTSRGAVHEQYF.

In its sample, this clone was seen once. The rearrangement links TRBV2 to TRBJ2-1; 7 bases are shared with TRBD1. J gave up 8 bases and V 5 bases, and 15 bases lay outside the gene matches. Germline values: CDR1 SNHLY, CDR2 FYNNEI. The length of the CDR3 is 16 residues. The CDR3 DNA sequence: TGTGCCAGCAGTCCTTGGGCAGGGACAGAGTTCGATGAGCAGTTCTTC. It encodes CASSPWAGTEFDEQFF.

This chain joins TRBV7-3 and TRBJ2-1, with a possible D match to TRBD2 (6 bases). The CDR3 consists of 12 residues. The ends were cut back, 5 bases at V and 10 bases at J, with 12 bases in the middle. Germline V gene lookup returns CDR1 SGHTA and CDR2 FQGTGA. The CDR3 DNA follows: TGTGCCAGCAGCCCCGTCGGGGGAGAGCAGTTCTTC. Translating it yields CASSPVGGEQFF.

The chain joins TRBV6-1 to TRBJ1-5; D call uncertain. The CDR3 contains 14 residues. Germline V gene sequence: CDR1 MNHNS, CDR2 SASEGT. The V gene lost 8 bases and the J gene lost 4 bases, with 15 bases spanning the gap. CDR3 region: CASGRATQNQPQHF. The CDR3 coding sequence is TGTGCCAGCGGGCGGGCTACTCAGAATCAGCCCCAGCATTTT.

A word on this clone: The junction and the germline gene differ at one end; a read error may be behind it. V gene TRBV2 combines with J gene TRBJ2-6; 7 bases are a match to TRBD1. Germline V gene data show CDR1 as SNHLY and CDR2 as FYNNEI. CDR3 length: 18 residues. Here the CDR3 DNA reads TGTGCCAGCAGTGGAGACCTGGGACAGACCTCTGGGGCCAACGGCCTGACTTTC. Translated, it gives CASSGDLGQTSGANGLTF.

The chain has TRBV7-6 and TRBJ2-6, with TRBD2 matching over 13 bases. J gave up 0 bases and V 5 bases, and 4 bases lay outside the gene matches. The CDR3 sequence is 18 residues long. The V gene's germline CDR1 is SGHVS and CDR2 FNYEAQ. CDR3 residues: CASSPGLAGVSGANVLTF. CDR3 DNA: TGTGCCAGCAGCCCTGGACTAGCGGGGGTCTCTGGGGCCAACGTCCTGACTTTC.

The CDR3 loop reads CASSPRQNPNYGYTF. The CDR3 DNA is TGTGCCAGCTCACCCCGACAGAATCCTAACTATGGCTACACCTTC. This sequence joins TRBV18 and TRBJ1-2; possibly TRBD1 for D (5 bases). The CDR3 runs 15 residues. Germline CDR1 KGHSH, CDR2 LQKENI. Trimming took 3 bases from V and 0 from J, leaving 11 bases between them.

CDR3 loop: CASSLASEGARGYTF. The DNA of the CDR3 is TGTGCCAGCAGCTTAGCGTCGGAGGGGGCTAGGGGCTACACCTTC. The chain employs TRBV7-8 and TRBJ1-2, with TRBD1 matching 7 bases. Trimming took 0 bases from V and 8 from J; bases not matched to a gene: 9. The CDR3 loop spans 15 amino acids. Germline V gene sequence: CDR1 SGHVS, CDR2 FQNEAQ. Based on the CDR3 plus reference TRBV7-8 and TRBJ1-2, the full variable domain is GAGVSQSPRYKVAKRGQDVALRCDPISGHVSLFWYQQALGQGPEFLTYFQNEAQLDKSGLPSDRFFAERPEGSVSTLKIQRTQQEDSAVYLCASSLASEGARGYTFGSGTRLTVV.

This clone was picked up a small number of times. The chain employs TRBV30 and TRBJ2-3; TRBD2 agrees at 9 bases. V was pared by 6 bases and J by 8 bases, with 12 bases of the junction left unmatched. Germline V gene lookup returns CDR1 GTSNPN and CDR2 SVGIG (reference sequence). The CDR3 is made up of 14 amino acids. CDR3 amino acids: CACPRGRGGGTQYF. In DNA, the CDR3 is TGTGCCTGCCCCCGGGGGCGCGGGGGGGGTACGCAGTATTTT.

V usage is TRBV28 and J usage is TRBJ1-1; a possible D gene is TRBD1 (5 bases). Trimming left V 7 bases short and J 5 bases short, with 23 bases between. This CDR3 has 16 amino acids. CDR1 is MDHEN, CDR2 SYDVKM, per germline. CDR3 sequence (DNA): TGTGCCAGCAATCCATCTGGGACTTCCTTGGGGACTGAAGCTTTCTTT. Its translation is CASNPSGTSLGTEAFF.

The rearrangement links TRBV6-5 to TRBJ1-1; D is unresolved. V lost 3 bases, J lost 0 bases, and 14 bases lay in between. The CDR3 has 16 amino acids. Germline V gene lookup returns CDR1 MNHEY and CDR2 SVGAGI. The CDR3 coding sequence is TGTGCCAGCAGTTATCGAGGTTCTTATATGAACACTGAAGCTTTCTTT. Translated, it gives CASSYRGSYMNTEAFF.

The chain has TRBV9 and TRBJ1-2, with 9 bases fitting TRBD1. V was pared by 6 bases and J by 2 bases, with 5 bases of the junction left unmatched. Looked up from germline, CDR1 is SGDLS and CDR2 is YYNGEE. The CDR3 totals 14 residues. Written as DNA, the CDR3 is TGTGCCAGCAACAGACAGGGGGGCAACTATGGCTACACCTTC. It specifies CASNRQGGNYGYTF.

The chain has TRBV19 and TRBJ2-7; the match to TRBD1 covers 9 bases. CDR3 size: 14 residues. The germline V gene has CDR1 LNHDA and CDR2 SQIVND (reference sequence). With V trimmed by 3 bases and J by 3 bases, 3 bases remained unmatched. The CDR3 region has the DNA TGTGCCAGTAGTATGGGACAGGGATACTACGAGCAGTACTTC. Translating it yields CASSMGQGYYEQYF.